This TCR beta chain was obtained from a study of T cells in pancreatic ductal adenocarcinoma. Study-wide results and limits: Compared with tumor, blood showed more total productive templates and around 8.4-fold more clonotypes. No significant tumor-blood clonality difference; means were about 0.11 and 0.072. The resected cohort was biased toward the minority with early-stage disease.

Measured with immunoSEQ multiplex PCR; TCRdb has only the in-frame clones, and not every one. The data contain thousands of clones, approximately 73% of them singletons. Per germline, CDR1 LNHDA and CDR2 SQIVND (reference sequence). V was clipped by 4 bases and J by 9 bases, with 10 bases between them. The CDR3 length is 13 residues. Selected pancreatic ductal adenocarcinoma patients had undergone surgery without neoadjuvant therapy. On this clone: Antigen unknown.

The V call is TRBV19, the J call TRBJ1-6; unclear D gene. This receptor was obtained from a human donor with pancreatic ductal adenocarcinoma. Input material: pancreatic tumor tissue. As DNA, the CDR3 is TGTGCCAGTAGTAGGGCAAATTTTTCACCCCTCCACTTT. Protein sequence: CASSRANFSPLHF.